This TCR beta chain stems from a study of cytomegalovirus exposure and HLA in healthy donors. In the study overall: A previous analysis identified approximately 120 million unique TCR beta sequences derived from around 180 million T cells.

Germline CDR1 and CDR2: SGHAT and FQNNGV. V was trimmed by 7 bases and J by 7 bases, leaving 11 bases between them. CDR3 length: 12 amino acids. Points on this clone: Its antigen remains unknown.

Study-wide findings and caveats: Under in vitro conditions, a few CMV-associated chains were confirmed as specific for CMV antigens. In a later analysis, more than 15,000 TCR beta sequences were associated with HLA alleles at 0.05 false discovery rate.

PCR amplification relied on 60 Vbeta primers (plus 13 Jbeta primers). Measured with immunoSEQ multiplex PCR; TCRdb has only the in-frame clones, and not every one. Found here are approximately 180,000 clones, 75% to 85% of them singletons; the top ten hold 3.7%. The chain carries TRBV11-2 and TRBJ2-4; perhaps TRBD2 as D (5 bases). Source material: PBMCs. This sequence originates from a woman in her sixties in good health and CMV-seropositive. The CDR3 loop reads CASKTPGNIQYF. CDR3 sequence (DNA): TGTGCCAGCAAAACCCCGGGGAACATTCAGTACTTC.